Listed below are T cell receptor beta chains from one sample, sequenced in a study of cytomegalovirus exposure and HLA in healthy donors. Assay used: immunoSEQ multiplex PCR; TCRdb lists only in-frame clones, some missing. The sample shows more than 100,000 clones, about 74% of them seen only once. Material for sequencing was PBMCs. These receptors originate from a woman in her 40s in good health and CMV-seropositive. Both conserved end residues are part of each CDR3. The D gene is left open where the match is weak. A clone size is listed for some rows: how often the clone was seen (once, few, many), or a class if it is expanded.

J gene: TRBJ1-2; clone size: .; D gene: TRBD1; V gene: TRBV6-5; CDR3 DNA: TGTGCCAGCAGTATAAGACAGGGGACGGGCGGCTACACCTTC; CDR3 protein: CASSIRQGTGGYTF
J gene: TRBJ2-3; clone size: few; D gene: TRBD2; V gene: TRBV4-1; CDR3 DNA: TGCGCCAGCAGCCAAGATCCTGGCGGGAGGGCCGCAGATACGCAGTATTTT; CDR3 protein: CASSQDPGGRAADTQYF
J gene: TRBJ2-7; clone size: .; D gene: .; V gene: TRBV9; CDR3 DNA: TGTGCCAGCAGCGGGGGCGGCCGCTACGAGCAGTACTTC; CDR3 protein: CASSGGGRYEQYF
J gene: TRBJ2-2; clone size: .; D gene: .; V gene: TRBV7-9; CDR3 DNA: TGTGCCGGTGGGGAGGTTTCGCCGAACACCGGGGAGCTGTTTTTT; CDR3 protein: CAGGEVSPNTGELFF
J gene: TRBJ1-1; clone size: .; D gene: .; V gene: TRBV12-5; CDR3 DNA: TGTGCTAGTGGTTTGGGGGCAGTAATGAACACTGAAGCTTTCTTT; CDR3 protein: CASGLGAVMNTEAFF
J gene: TRBJ2-2; clone size: once; D gene: TRBD1; V gene: TRBV11-3; CDR3 DNA: TGTGCCAGCAGCTTAGCCGGGACAGGGGGCACCGGGGAGCTGTTTTTT; CDR3 protein: CASSLAGTGGTGELFF
J gene: TRBJ2-1; clone size: .; D gene: TRBD2; V gene: TRBV27; CDR3 DNA: TGTGCCAGCAGCTTACTAGCGGTAAGCTCCTACAATGAGCAGTTCTTC; CDR3 protein: CASSLLAVSSYNEQFF
J gene: TRBJ2-7; clone size: .; D gene: .; V gene: TRBV14; CDR3 DNA: TGTGCCAGCAGCCAAGTTGAGGGAGCGACCTACGAGCAGTACTTC; CDR3 protein: CASSQVEGATYEQYF
J gene: TRBJ2-2; clone size: .; D gene: .; V gene: TRBV6-1; CDR3 DNA: TGTGCCAGTAAAGAGATAGACACCGGGGAGCTGTTTTTT; CDR3 protein: CASKEIDTGELFF
J gene: TRBJ2-3; clone size: .; D gene: TRBD2; V gene: TRBV5-1; CDR3 DNA: TGCGCCAGCAGCTCGGGACTAGCGGGCACAGATACGCAGTATTTT; CDR3 protein: CASSSGLAGTDTQYF
J gene: TRBJ2-3; clone size: .; D gene: TRBD2; V gene: TRBV5-1; CDR3 DNA: TGCGCCAGCAGCGTGCAGGGGACTAGATCTAGCACAGATACGCAGTATTTT; CDR3 protein: CASSVQGTRSSTDTQYF
J gene: TRBJ1-5; clone size: .; D gene: .; V gene: TRBV2; CDR3 DNA: TGTGCCAGCAGGGGAGATAGCAATCAGCCCCAGCATTTT; CDR3 protein: CASRGDSNQPQHF
J gene: TRBJ2-7; clone size: few; D gene: TRBD2; V gene: TRBV9; CDR3 DNA: TGTGCCAGCAGCCTAAATCCGACTAGCGGGAGCTACGAGCAGTACTTC; CDR3 protein: CASSLNPTSGSYEQYF
J gene: TRBJ2-1; clone size: .; D gene: .; V gene: TRBV30; CDR3 DNA: TGTGCCTGGGCAGTCTCCTACAATGAGCAGTTCTTC; CDR3 protein: CAWAVSYNEQFF
J gene: TRBJ1-2; clone size: .; D gene: .; V gene: TRBV6-5; CDR3 DNA: TGTGCCAGCAGTTACGACAGGAGCTATGGCTACACCTTC; CDR3 protein: CASSYDRSYGYTF
J gene: TRBJ2-1; clone size: .; D gene: TRBD1; V gene: TRBV7-8; CDR3 DNA: TGTGCCAGCAGCCATACGGGACAGGGGGTAGGTGAGCAGTTCTTC; CDR3 protein: CASSHTGQGVGEQFF
J gene: TRBJ2-1; clone size: .; D gene: TRBD2; V gene: TRBV9; CDR3 DNA: TGTGCCAGCAGCGTAGAAACTAGCGGGAACTACAATGAGCAGTTCTTC; CDR3 protein: CASSVETSGNYNEQFF
J gene: TRBJ2-3; clone size: .; D gene: TRBD1; V gene: TRBV7-9; CDR3 DNA: TGTGCCAGCAGCCAGGGACAGGGAGCCGCAGATACGCAGTATTTT; CDR3 protein: CASSQGQGAADTQYF
J gene: TRBJ2-7; clone size: .; D gene: TRBD2; V gene: TRBV27; CDR3 DNA: TGTGCCAGCAGTGCGAGACGGGAGGGCCTCTTTGGCGAGCAGTACTTC; CDR3 protein: CASSARREGLFGEQYF
J gene: TRBJ2-3; clone size: once; D gene: TRBD1; V gene: TRBV5-8; CDR3 DNA: TGTGCCAGCAGCTCCCGGGACAGGGCACTAAGGGAGCAGTATTTT; CDR3 protein: CASSSRDRALREQYF
J gene: TRBJ2-2; clone size: .; D gene: .; V gene: TRBV7-8; CDR3 DNA: TGTGCCAGCAGCTTAGGAGAGGGCCCGAACACCGGGGAGCTGTTTTTT; CDR3 protein: CASSLGEGPNTGELFF
J gene: TRBJ2-5; clone size: few; D gene: .; V gene: TRBV4-3; CDR3 DNA: TGCGCCAGCAGCCAAGAAACAGGGTACCAAGAGACCCAGTACTTC; CDR3 protein: CASSQETGYQETQYF
J gene: TRBJ2-3; clone size: .; D gene: TRBD2; V gene: TRBV18; CDR3 DNA: TGTGCCAGCTCACCACTAGCGGGAGCCCTGGATACGCAGTATTTT; CDR3 protein: CASSPLAGALDTQYF
J gene: TRBJ1-1; clone size: .; D gene: TRBD1; V gene: TRBV19; CDR3 DNA: TGTGCCAGTAGTATGACAGGGGGCGCGAACACTGAAGCTTTCTTT; CDR3 protein: CASSMTGGANTEAFF
J gene: TRBJ2-1; clone size: .; D gene: .; V gene: TRBV5-4; CDR3 DNA: TGTGCCAGCAGTTCGAGGAGCAGGGCAGATGAGCAGTTCTTC; CDR3 protein: CASSSRSRADEQFF
J gene: TRBJ2-7; clone size: few; D gene: .; V gene: TRBV5-4; CDR3 DNA: TGTGCCAGCAGTCGGGGGACTGCGTCCTCCTACGAGCAGTACTTC; CDR3 protein: CASSRGTASSYEQYF
J gene: TRBJ2-3; clone size: .; D gene: TRBD2; V gene: TRBV10-1; CDR3 DNA: TGCGCCAGCAGTGAGTCGGCTAGCGGGAACACAGATACGCAGTATTTT; CDR3 protein: CASSESASGNTDTQYF
J gene: TRBJ2-7; clone size: .; D gene: TRBD1; V gene: TRBV5-4; CDR3 DNA: TGTGCCAGCAGCTTGCGAACAGGGGGGTCCTACGAGCAGTACTTC; CDR3 protein: CASSLRTGGSYEQYF
J gene: TRBJ1-1; clone size: .; D gene: .; V gene: TRBV11-2; CDR3 DNA: TGTGCCAGCAGCGTTACAGGTTTCACTGAAGCTTTCTTT; CDR3 protein: CASSVTGFTEAFF
J gene: TRBJ1-2; clone size: .; D gene: TRBD1; V gene: TRBV18; CDR3 DNA: TGTGCCAGCTCACCGGACAGGGCTAACTATGGCTACACCTTC; CDR3 protein: CASSPDRANYGYTF
J gene: TRBJ2-3; clone size: .; D gene: .; V gene: TRBV5-4; CDR3 DNA: TGTGCCAGCAGCTTGGCTTTGGTGGGGGGACGCACAGATACGCAGTATTTT; CDR3 protein: CASSLALVGGRTDTQYF
J gene: TRBJ2-7; clone size: .; D gene: TRBD1; V gene: TRBV30; CDR3 DNA: TGTGCCTGGTCATCTTCGGACAGGACAGGGGTATTCTACGAGCAGTACTTC; CDR3 protein: CAWSSSDRTGVFYEQYF
J gene: TRBJ2-7; clone size: .; D gene: TRBD2; V gene: TRBV6-5; CDR3 DNA: TGTGCCAGCAGTTACAAGGCTAGCGGGGCCTCCTACGAGCAGTACTTC; CDR3 protein: CASSYKASGASYEQYF
J gene: TRBJ2-5; clone size: .; D gene: .; V gene: TRBV20-1; CDR3 DNA: TGCAGTGCTCCCAGGGAGACCCAGTACTTC; CDR3 protein: CSAPRETQYF
J gene: TRBJ2-5; clone size: .; D gene: .; V gene: TRBV5-1; CDR3 DNA: TGCGCCAGCAGCTCGGCGGCGTTCCAAGAGACCCAGTACTTC; CDR3 protein: CASSSAAFQETQYF
J gene: TRBJ2-5; clone size: .; D gene: TRBD2; V gene: TRBV4-2; CDR3 DNA: TGTGCCAGCAGCCCAATAGCGGGGGGGGCCCAAGAGACCCAGTACTTC; CDR3 protein: CASSPIAGGAQETQYF
J gene: TRBJ2-7; clone size: .; D gene: .; V gene: TRBV2; CDR3 DNA: TGTGCCAGCAGTGAAGCGTTAGCAGGGCGCCAAGAGCAGTACTTC; CDR3 protein: CASSEALAGRQEQYF
J gene: TRBJ2-7; clone size: .; D gene: TRBD1; V gene: TRBV13; CDR3 DNA: TGTGCCAGCAGCTTCCGAGACAGGGAGCCTTCCTACGAGCAGTACTTC; CDR3 protein: CASSFRDREPSYEQYF
J gene: TRBJ1-1; clone size: .; D gene: .; V gene: TRBV25-1; CDR3 DNA: TGTGCCAGCAGTGATGTGACAAGACGTTTGAACACTGAAGCTTTCTTT; CDR3 protein: CASSDVTRRLNTEAFF
J gene: TRBJ2-7; clone size: .; D gene: TRBD1; V gene: TRBV6-5; CDR3 DNA: TGTGCCAGCGGACCGGACAGGACTGGGTACGAGCAGTACTTC; CDR3 protein: CASGPDRTGYEQYF
J gene: TRBJ1-3; clone size: .; D gene: .; V gene: TRBV7-9; CDR3 DNA: TGTGCCAGCAGCCCCCCCGGACAGTCCTCTGGAAACACCATATATTTT; CDR3 protein: CASSPPGQSSGNTIYF
J gene: TRBJ2-1; clone size: .; D gene: TRBD2; V gene: TRBV18; CDR3 DNA: TGTGCCAGCTCACCAGGACTAGCCTACTATGAGCAGTTCTTC; CDR3 protein: CASSPGLAYYEQFF
J gene: TRBJ1-2; clone size: .; D gene: .; V gene: TRBV5-1; CDR3 DNA: TGCGCCAGCAGCCTGGGTGAGGGCCCTTATGGCTACACCTTC; CDR3 protein: CASSLGEGPYGYTF
J gene: TRBJ2-1; clone size: .; D gene: TRBD1; V gene: TRBV4-2; CDR3 DNA: TGTGCCAGCAGCCAAGAAGACAGGGGATCCTACAATGAGCAGTTCTTC; CDR3 protein: CASSQEDRGSYNEQFF
J gene: TRBJ2-7; clone size: .; D gene: TRBD1; V gene: TRBV27; CDR3 DNA: TGTGCCAGCAGTTCCGCCGGGACAGGGACCTACGAGCAGTACTTC; CDR3 protein: CASSSAGTGTYEQYF
J gene: TRBJ1-4; clone size: .; D gene: TRBD1; V gene: TRBV30; CDR3 DNA: TGTGCCTGGAGTGTAGGGACCGGGACAGGGGCCGAAAAACTGTTTTTT; CDR3 protein: CAWSVGTGTGAEKLFF
J gene: TRBJ1-2; clone size: .; D gene: TRBD1; V gene: TRBV27; CDR3 DNA: TGTGCCAGCAGCCCCGACAGGGGGGGTTATGGCTACACCTTC; CDR3 protein: CASSPDRGGYGYTF
J gene: TRBJ1-1; clone size: .; D gene: TRBD1; V gene: TRBV18; CDR3 DNA: TGTGCCAGCTCACCGGGACAGGGCACTGAAGCTTTCTTT; CDR3 protein: CASSPGQGTEAFF
J gene: TRBJ1-1; clone size: .; D gene: TRBD1; V gene: TRBV5-6; CDR3 DNA: TGTGCCAGCAGCCCCGCGACAGGGACTTTGTTGGCTGAAGCTTTCTTT; CDR3 protein: CASSPATGTLLAEAFF
J gene: TRBJ2-3; clone size: .; D gene: TRBD2; V gene: TRBV7-2; CDR3 DNA: TGTGCCAGCAGCTCCGGACTAGCGGGGGGGACAGATACGCAGTATTTT; CDR3 protein: CASSSGLAGGTDTQYF
J gene: TRBJ2-7; clone size: once; D gene: .; V gene: TRBV27; CDR3 DNA: TGTGCCAGCGGCCGTGGGGGCAGGGACGAGCAGTACTTC; CDR3 protein: CASGRGGRDEQYF
J gene: TRBJ2-7; clone size: .; D gene: TRBD2; V gene: TRBV27; CDR3 DNA: TGTGCCAGCAGTTCCCCGGGACTAGGAGATTACGAGCAGTACTTC; CDR3 protein: CASSSPGLGDYEQYF
J gene: TRBJ2-2; clone size: .; D gene: .; V gene: TRBV7-2; CDR3 DNA: TGTGCCAGCAGCTTAGTAGCGGAGAACACCGGGGAGCTGTTTTTT; CDR3 protein: CASSLVAENTGELFF
J gene: TRBJ1-2; clone size: .; D gene: TRBD1; V gene: TRBV11-2; CDR3 DNA: TGTGCCAGCAGCTGGACCCAGGGGGCCCCTTCCTATGGCTACACCTTC; CDR3 protein: CASSWTQGAPSYGYTF
J gene: TRBJ2-7; clone size: few; D gene: TRBD2; V gene: TRBV2; CDR3 DNA: TGTGCCAGCACTCCTCCCCCAGCTAGCGGAGACTACGAGCAGTACTTC; CDR3 protein: CASTPPPASGDYEQYF
J gene: TRBJ2-2; clone size: .; D gene: .; V gene: TRBV9; CDR3 DNA: TGTGCCAGCAGCGTAGCAGGCAGGGGGAACACCGGGGAGCTGTTTTTT; CDR3 protein: CASSVAGRGNTGELFF
J gene: TRBJ2-1; clone size: once; D gene: TRBD2; V gene: TRBV18; CDR3 DNA: TGTGCCAGCTCACCGGCACTAGCGGGGGACAATGAGCAGTTCTTC; CDR3 protein: CASSPALAGDNEQFF
J gene: TRBJ1-2; clone size: .; D gene: TRBD1; V gene: TRBV2; CDR3 DNA: TGTGCCAGCAGGGGACAGGGGGCGCTTAACTATGGCTACACCTTC; CDR3 protein: CASRGQGALNYGYTF